This T cell receptor (beta chain) was sequenced during a study of Graves' ophthalmopathy and Graves' hyperthyroidism. Broader study findings: Cross-validated, the 13-signature model showed 87.88%/81.08% sensitivity/specificity, and 80%/75% in the test set. The authors also found most expanded thyroid clonotypes above 0.001 frequency in blood. Ophthalmopathy progression was predicted by the model at 70.59% sensitivity and approximately 73% specificity.

Looked up from germline, CDR1 is SGHAT and CDR2 is FQDESV (reference sequence). This CDR3 contains 16 residues. The junction had 8 bases not matched to a gene; V was cut back by 5 bases and J by 1 base. Points on this clonotype: Its antigen remains unknown.

The TCR beta CDR3 regions underwent amplification from RNA transcripts. RT-PCR in the first round used HTBI primers; a second-round multiplex PCR followed. TCRdb ran MiXCR on the multiplex PCR reads and lists one entry per CDR3 protein. The table lists a few hundred thousand distinct CDR3 sequences, 15% of them singletons, with 5.5% to 7% in the top ten. This clonotype originated in a woman aged 18-29 years with stable Graves' hyperthyroidism. The sequenced sample was peripheral blood. The V call is TRBV11-1, the J call TRBJ1-1; 9 positions match TRBD1. CDR3 sequence reads: CASSVQRTGANTEAFF. The CDR3 DNA sequence: TGTGCCAGCAGCGTCCAGAGGACAGGGGCGAACACTGAAGCTTTCTTT.